The clone carrying this TCR beta chain was recorded a few times. The data stem from a study of blood T cell repertoires in COVID-19. TCRdb's copy holds only in-frame clones and misses some; the assay was immunoSEQ multiplex PCR. The sample has 250,000 or so clones; more than 65% are singletons. Germline lookup yields CDR1 LNHNV and CDR2 YYDKDF (reference sequence). Germline trimming cut 0 bases from V and 6 bases from J; bases unmatched to any gene: 10. CDR3 size: 16 residues. The TCR was taken from a man aged 40-49 years who had recovered from COVID-19. The sequencing input was peripheral blood. The V gene is TRBV15, the J gene TRBJ2-7; the match to TRBD1 covers 8 bases. The CDR3 coding sequence is TGTGCCACCAGCAGAGATGGACAGGGCTTACCTACCGAGCAGTACTTC. Translated, it gives CATSRDGQGLPTEQYF.